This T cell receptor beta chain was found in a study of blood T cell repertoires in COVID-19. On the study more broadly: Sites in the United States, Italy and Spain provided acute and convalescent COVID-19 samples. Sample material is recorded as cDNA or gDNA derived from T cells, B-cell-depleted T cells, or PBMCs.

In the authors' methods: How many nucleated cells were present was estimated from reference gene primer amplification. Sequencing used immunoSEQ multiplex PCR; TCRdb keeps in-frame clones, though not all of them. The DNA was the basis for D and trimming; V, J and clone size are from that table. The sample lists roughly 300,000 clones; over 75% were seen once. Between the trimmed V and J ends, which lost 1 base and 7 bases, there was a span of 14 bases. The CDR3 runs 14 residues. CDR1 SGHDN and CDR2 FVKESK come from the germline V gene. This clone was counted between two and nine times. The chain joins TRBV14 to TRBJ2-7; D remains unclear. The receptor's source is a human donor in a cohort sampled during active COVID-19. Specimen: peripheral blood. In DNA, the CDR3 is TGTGCCAGCAGCCAAGTTCCTCGCGTTCGGGAGCAGTACTTC. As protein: CASSQVPRVREQYF.